The sequence of this TCR beta chain was determined in a study of T cell responses to AZD1222 COVID-19 vaccine. General study findings and limits: Repertoire samples came only from after the peak T cell response. At baseline, seropositivity was found in only five or six AZD1222 recipients.

Details on this clone: As yet, its antigen is unknown.

The method was immunoSEQ multiplex PCR; TCRdb's version includes in-frame clones alone and lacks a portion of them. The sample includes roughly 89,000 clones, 70% to 90% of them seen just once. Trimming took 2 bases from V and 4 from J, leaving 11 bases between them. There are 15 residues in the CDR3. Germline assignment: CDR1 SGHTA and CDR2 FQGNSA. The sequence derives from an adult in good health. The sample consisted of peripheral blood, taken on day 0 of MenACWY control vaccination. The chain carries TRBV7-2 and TRBJ2-2, with a tentative D call TRBD2 (5 bases). The CDR3 nucleotides are TGTGCCAGCAGCTTATTTCAGAGGGCCACCGGGGAGCTGTTTTTT. Its protein product is CASSLFQRATGELFF. The full variable domain, completed using reference TRBV7-2 and TRBJ2-2, is GAGVSQSPSNKVTEKGKDVELRCDPISGHTALYWYRQSLGQGLEFLIYFQGNSAPDKSGLPSDRFSAERTGGSVSTLTIQRTQQEDSAVYLCASSLFQRATGELFFGEGSRLTVL.